This TCR beta chain appears in the sequencing data of a study of tumor-infiltrating lymphocytes in primary liver carcinoma. About the study: Both sexes were represented among patients, who were 30 to 69 years old. General study results and limits: Since sampling was bulk and unsorted, CD4+ and CD8+ repertoires were not compared. The top-250-clone fraction was significantly higher in tumors than in blood (p = 0.039).

From 500 to 600 ng of total RNA, TCR beta-specific cDNA was reverse-transcribed using a constant-region primer. It was through three nested multiplex PCR rounds of slightly modified ARM-PCR that TCR beta libraries arose. TCRdb reanalysed the multiplex PCR reads using MiXCR and keeps one entry per CDR3 protein. The sample comprises 250,000 to 350,000 distinct CDR3 sequences, approximately 58% of which are singletons, and over 15% rests with the top ten. Worth noting for this clonotype: Its antigen is not known.

Unsorted whole blood yielded blood RNA, and germline DNA was extracted as well. Before the operation took place, around 4 milliliters of peripheral blood were collected. This receptor was taken from a woman aged 25 to 39 with primary liver carcinoma and hepatitis B virus infection. Sequenced sample: peripheral blood.

The CDR3 region is CASGGRTATTNEKLFF. CDR3 nucleotide sequence: TGTGCCAGCGGGGGCAGGACGGCTACAACTAATGAAAAACTGTTTTTT. The V gene is TRBV12-3 or TRBV12-4, the J gene TRBJ1-4; D possibly corresponds to TRBD1 (6 bases). V lost 8 bases to trimming and J lost 0 bases, with 16 bases between them. The CDR3 is 16 residues long.